This TCR beta chain is from a study of blood T cell repertoires in COVID-19. Produced via immunoSEQ multiplex PCR; TCRdb's table is partial and in-frame only. The repertoire holds around 200,000 clones, with roughly 90% as singletons. There are 12 residues in the CDR3. V lost 5 bases and J lost 8, with 12 bases in between. Sequencing input: PBMCs or T cells enriched from blood (not recorded which). This clonotype was sampled from a man in his late teens or twenties with acute COVID-19. V and J are TRBV12-3 or TRBV12-4 and TRBJ1-2; D is unclear. The CDR3 nucleotides are TGTGCCAGCAGTGCCCCGGGGAGGGGCTACACCTTC. Its protein is CASSAPGRGYTF.